The T cell receptor (beta chain) described here comes from a study of patients and donors after allogeneic stem cell transplantation (TCRdb year 2020). Notes on this clonotype: The clone's antigen remains unknown. The sample holds no much larger clone one base away, and base qualities are not on file.

Receptors were amplified or captured by RT-PCR. The sequencing machine was a NextSeq 550. TCRdb's own reprocessing of the public reads used fastp at Q25 and MiXCR and kept productive beta chains. Entries are consolidated by CDR3 protein sequence, retaining the most common genes and DNA. The sample yields under 170,000 distinct CDR3 sequences; approximately 35% were counted once. The ten largest clones capture approximately 50% of the sample. Looking up the germline V gene yields CDR1 ENHRY and CDR2 SYGVKD. Including cysteine and phenylalanine, the CDR3 has 14 amino acids. Of the read, only the CDR3 DNA is kept; its 42 bases are in frame from base 1. Trimming takes 6 bases from V and 7 bases from J, and the germline ends sit 15 bases apart.

The chain employs TRBV10-3 and TRBJ2-2; the D gene remains uncertain. The TCR originated in a human donor who was either an allogeneic HSCT recipient or a stem cell or donor lymphocyte infusion donor (not recorded which). It is not recorded whose cells these are; they may come from a transplant donor. Sample: blood, either unsorted or a sorted T cell fraction (not recorded which). The CDR3 protein sequence reads: CAISPTANDGELFF. The nucleotides are TGTGCCATCAGCCCGACTGCGAATGACGGGGAGCTGTTTTTT.